This TCR beta chain was observed in a study of blood T cell repertoires in COVID-19. Overall study: Specimens from acute and convalescent COVID-19 originated in the United States, Italy and Spain. T cells, B-cell-depleted T cells, or PBMCs supplied cDNA or gDNA.

As processed by the authors: Reference gene primer amplification gave estimated nucleated cell counts. The protocol was immunoSEQ multiplex PCR, while the TCRdb copy is restricted to in-frame clones and leaves out a portion. V, J and clone size derive from that table, while D and trimming were established from the DNA sequence. The profile shows around 200,000 clones, approximately 84% of them singletons. Trimming took 5 bases from V and 1 from J, leaving 11 bases between them. Germline CDR1 SEHNR, CDR2 FQNEAQ (reference sequence). The CDR3 consists of 14 residues. This clone was seen once. V and J are TRBV7-9 and TRBJ1-1, with no clear D. The origin of this receptor is a man aged 45-65 years with active or convalescent COVID-19. Sequencing was performed on peripheral blood. The CDR3 spells CASSPLPPNTEAFF. CDR3 in DNA: TGTGCCAGCAGCCCCCTTCCCCCGAACACTGAAGCTTTCTTT.